Listed below are T cell receptor beta chains from one sample, sequenced in a study of Ad26.COV2.S vaccination and SARS-CoV-2 variants. Here immunoSEQ multiplex PCR was the method, and the copy in TCRdb shows in-frame clones only, minus some. This table holds about 440,000 clones, 80% to 95% found once. The specimen comprised peripheral blood, sampled in a trial of Ad26.COV2.S vaccine versus placebo. These receptors all stem from a person aged 18-65 years who received the Ad26.COV2.S COVID-19 vaccine or a placebo. Both conserved end residues are part of each CDR3. Each record gives: V gene, clone size, CDR3 protein. Size is omitted from some rows. Given values are once, few, many or a class for expanded clones.

v_call: TRBV6-5
clone_size: NA
cdr3_aa: CASSYSIRFDGYTF

v_call: TRBV6-5
clone_size: NA
cdr3_aa: CASSYSSSGSVDGYTF

v_call: TRBV2
clone_size: NA
cdr3_aa: CASRGGTDTAYF

v_call: TRBV2
clone_size: NA
cdr3_aa: CASTRGGTNSNQPQHF

v_call: TRBV15
clone_size: NA
cdr3_aa: CATSRGAGGTNEKLFF

v_call: TRBV11-3
clone_size: NA
cdr3_aa: CASSLGGASTDTQYF

v_call: TRBV24-1
clone_size: NA
cdr3_aa: CATSDSRQGNPSSNQPQHF

v_call: TRBV15
clone_size: NA
cdr3_aa: CATSNLTTGPRATQYF

v_call: TRBV6-2/TRBV6-3
clone_size: NA
cdr3_aa: CASSSLSYEQYF

v_call: TRBV19
clone_size: few
cdr3_aa: CASSILNQPQHF

v_call: TRBV5-1
clone_size: once
cdr3_aa: CASSSAGREGSYEQYF

v_call: TRBV5-4
clone_size: NA
cdr3_aa: CASSLGGLAGGPNTGELFF

v_call: TRBV5-4
clone_size: NA
cdr3_aa: CASLSGGLVNEQFF

v_call: TRBV5-1
clone_size: once
cdr3_aa: CASSLVVQETQYF

v_call: TRBV27
clone_size: NA
cdr3_aa: CASCFVVPQETQYF

v_call: TRBV7-9
clone_size: once
cdr3_aa: CASSLEVGGTEQYF

v_call: TRBV5-6
clone_size: NA
cdr3_aa: CASSLPRASEAFF

v_call: TRBV12-3/TRBV12-4
clone_size: once
cdr3_aa: CASSSSGIYEQYF

v_call: TRBV27
clone_size: NA
cdr3_aa: CASSRAGETYEQYF

v_call: TRBV6-5
clone_size: few
cdr3_aa: CASSPSARGRREQYF

v_call: TRBV10-2
clone_size: once
cdr3_aa: CASRDTGLAGEQYF

v_call: TRBV7-3
clone_size: NA
cdr3_aa: CASSLMAGAPLGTQYF

v_call: TRBV20-1
clone_size: NA
cdr3_aa: CSASLSSSDTQYF